The 19 T cell receptor beta chains below all came from one sample that was sequenced in a study of early stage breast cancer tumors. The data were produced by immunoSEQ multiplex PCR, yet TCRdb's version contains in-frame clones alone and is incomplete. The sample holds about 28,000 clones, roughly 80% seen once. What was sequenced was blood. These receptor sequences come from a person aged 40 to 49 with breast cancer.

CDR3 in DNA: TGTGCCAGTAGACTACTAGCCCCCCCCAACAATGAGCAGTTCTTC. Its protein product is CASRLLAPPNNEQFF. The J gene is TRBJ2-1, the V gene TRBV19, with D possibly being TRBD2 (6 bases). Germline lookup yields CDR1 LNHDA and CDR2 SQIVND (reference sequence). The CDR3 has 15 residues. The V and J ends lost 6 bases and 5 bases respectively, with 17 bases between them.

This clone was detected a few times. The chain carries TRBV2 and TRBJ1-5, with D uncertain. This CDR3 contains 14 residues. CDR1 is SNHLY, CDR2 FYNNEI, per germline. The V and J ends lost 2 bases and 4 bases respectively, with 9 bases between them. The CDR3 DNA reads as TGTGCCAGCAGTGAATTTTCACGGAATCAGCCCCAGCATTTT. Encoded protein: CASSEFSRNQPQHF.

The chain links TRBV7-3 to TRBJ1-2; D is perhaps TRBD1 (5 bases). The V gene's germline CDR1 is SGHTA and CDR2 FQGTGA. The V gene lost 4 bases and the J gene lost 7 bases, with 13 bases spanning the gap. The CDR3 totals 13 residues. CDR3 nucleotides: TGTGCCAGCAGCTCAGAATCAGGGACTGGCTACACCTTC. It yields the protein CASSSESGTGYTF. The variable domain in full, completed from reference TRBV7-3 and TRBJ1-2, reads GAGVSQTPSNKVTEKGKYVELRCDPISGHTALYWYRQSLGQGPEFLIYFQGTGAADDSGLPNDRFFAVRPEGSVSTLKIQRTERGDSAVYLCASSSESGTGYTFGSGTRLTVV.

The rearrangement links TRBV25-1 to TRBJ1-1; D unclear. This CDR3 is built from 13 residues. V was trimmed by 3 bases and J by 1 base, leaving 6 bases between them. Germline values: CDR1 MGHDK, CDR2 SYGVNS. In nucleotides, the CDR3 is TGTGCCAGCAGTGAGGGCTGGAACACTGAAGCTTTCTTT. As protein: CASSEGWNTEAFF.

V is TRBV30 and J is TRBJ1-1; 8 bases are shared with TRBD1. With V trimmed by 2 bases and J by 5 bases, 7 bases remained unmatched. The CDR3 is 14 residues long. Germline V gene sequence: CDR1 GTSNPN, CDR2 SVGIG (reference sequence). This CDR3 reads CAWSIRQGQTEAFF. The CDR3 nucleotides read TGTGCCTGGAGTATTCGACAGGGGCAAACTGAAGCTTTCTTT.

The gene calls are TRBV29-1 and TRBJ2-3, with D perhaps assigned TRBD1 or TRBD2 (5 bases each). The germline V gene has CDR1 SQVTM and CDR2 ANQGSEA. V was clipped by 4 bases and J by 1 base, with 15 bases between them. This CDR3 spans 15 amino acids. As DNA, the CDR3 is TGCAGCGTTGTGAGGGACCAATCGGGCACAGATACGCAGTATTTT. It translates to CSVVRDQSGTDTQYF.

The gene calls are TRBV6-6 and TRBJ1-1; maybe TRBD1 (6 bases). Germline V CDR1 and CDR2: MNHNY, SVGAGI (reference sequence). CDR3 length: 13 amino acids. Trimming shortened V by 7 bases and J by 3 bases, and 12 bases separated the two germline ends. CDR3: CASTPAGDTEAFF. The CDR3 DNA reads as TGTGCCAGCACCCCCGCAGGGGACACTGAAGCTTTCTTT.

This CDR3 reads CAWSVGGRNTGELFF. CDR3 DNA sequence: TGTGCCTGGAGTGTAGGGGGGAGGAACACCGGGGAGCTGTTTTTT. The chain joins TRBV30 to TRBJ2-2; D may be TRBD1 or TRBD2 (6 bases each). The germline CDR1 and CDR2 sequences are GTSNPN and SVGIG (reference sequence). The CDR3 has 15 residues. The V end was cut by 0 bases, the J end by 1 base, with 9 bases between.

CDR3 DNA sequence: TGCGCCAGCAGCCAAGATATGAGCCTCAGGTTCAATGAGCAGTTCTTC. It codes for CASSQDMSLRFNEQFF. The chain combines TRBV4-1 with TRBJ2-1, with unresolved D. CDR1 and CDR2 from the germline V gene are MGHRA and YSYEKL. V was clipped by 0 bases and J by 6 bases, with 15 bases between them. This CDR3 spans 16 amino acids.

The chain employs TRBV7-9 and TRBJ2-1; a weak D match, TRBD2 (5 bases). Between the trimmed V and J ends, which lost 1 base and 0 bases, there was a span of 19 bases. Germline V lookup: CDR1 SEHNR, CDR2 FQNEAQ (reference sequence). The CDR3 totals 19 residues. CDR3 coding DNA: TGTGCCAGCAGCTTAGTGAGGGCCGTTATACCTAGCTCCTACAATGAGCAGTTCTTC. Its protein product is CASSLVRAVIPSSYNEQFF.

V is TRBV28 and J is TRBJ2-5; D uncertain. V lost 5 bases to trimming and J lost 4 bases, with 5 bases between them. Germline V lookup: CDR1 MDHEN, CDR2 SYDVKM. The CDR3 extends over 11 amino acids. The CDR3 sequence is CASSDIETQYF. CDR3 nucleotides: TGTGCCAGCAGTGATATAGAGACCCAGTACTTC.

The V and J genes are TRBV4-3 and TRBJ1-2; 7 nucleotides agree with TRBD1. The germline gives CDR1 LGHNA, CDR2 YSLEER. The CDR3 covers 14 residues. The junction had 3 bases not matched to a gene; V was cut back by 5 bases and J by 0 bases. The CDR3 reads CASSLTGTNYGYTF. The CDR3 nucleotides read TGCGCCAGCAGCTTGACAGGGACTAACTATGGCTACACCTTC.

This clone was seen more than once but under ten times. The chain is built from TRBV30 and TRBJ1-2; D ambiguous. Per the germline V gene, CDR1 is GTSNPN and CDR2 is SVGIG (reference sequence). Trimming stripped 3 bases from V and 4 bases from J, with 6 bases between. The CDR3 has 11 amino acids. The CDR3 DNA follows: TGTGCCTGGAGGGATATCTATGGCTACACCTTC. This encodes CAWRDIYGYTF.

The chain is built from TRBV6-1 and TRBJ2-7; D gene unclear. The ends were cut back, 5 bases at V and 5 bases at J, with 19 bases in the middle. This CDR3 contains 15 residues. Germline values: CDR1 MNHNS, CDR2 SASEGT. The CDR3 loop is CASSSRHSNRDEQYF. The CDR3 DNA sequence: TGTGCCAGCAGTTCCCGACATAGCAATCGAGACGAGCAGTACTTC.

The J gene is TRBJ1-1, the V gene TRBV19; 7 bases agree with TRBD1. From germline, CDR1 is LNHDA and CDR2 SQIVND (reference sequence). The V gene end was trimmed by 9 bases and the J gene end by 1 base; junction bases not matched to a gene: 8. CDR3 length: 14 residues. In nucleotides, the CDR3 is TGTGCCAGCCTAGGGACAGCTAAGAACACTGAAGCTTTCTTT. This encodes CASLGTAKNTEAFF.

The chain joins TRBV27 to TRBJ2-1; tentative D call: TRBD2 (6 bases). The CDR3 covers 16 residues. V was shortened by 2 bases and J by 4 bases, with 15 bases between the two germline ends. CDR1 is MNHEY and CDR2 is SMNVEV in the germline V gene (reference sequence). In DNA, the CDR3 is TGTGCCAGCAGTTTACGTATGGAGGGGCCTTACAATGAGCAGTTCTTC. Encoded protein: CASSLRMEGPYNEQFF.

The chain combines TRBV15 with TRBJ2-3, with 8 bases identical to TRBD1. V was pared by 3 bases and J by 0 bases, with 14 bases of the junction left unmatched. The germline CDR1 and CDR2 sequences are LNHNV and YYDKDF (reference sequence). The CDR3 is 19 amino acids. CDR3 protein: CATSRGRDRRTGSTDTQYF. The DNA of the CDR3 is TGTGCCACCAGCAGGGGGCGGGACAGGAGAACCGGGAGCACAGATACGCAGTATTTT.

This CDR3 reads CASSLAGGGSDTQYF. In DNA, the CDR3 is TGCGCCAGCAGCCTGGCGGGAGGGGGATCAGATACGCAGTATTTT. The V gene is TRBV10-2, the J gene TRBJ2-3; 9 bases line up with TRBD2. With V trimmed by 6 bases and J by 4 bases, 8 bases remained unmatched. Per the germline V gene, CDR1 is WSHSY and CDR2 is SAAADI. The CDR3 is made up of 15 amino acids.

This chain connects TRBV9 to TRBJ2-3; D not resolved. V gave up 0 bases and J gave up 1 base, with 6 bases separating them. Germline V CDR1 and CDR2: SGDLS, YYNGEE. The CDR3 contains 14 residues. CDR3 residues: CASSVVPGTDTQYF. For the CDR3, the DNA is TGTGCCAGCAGCGTAGTACCAGGCACAGATACGCAGTATTTT.